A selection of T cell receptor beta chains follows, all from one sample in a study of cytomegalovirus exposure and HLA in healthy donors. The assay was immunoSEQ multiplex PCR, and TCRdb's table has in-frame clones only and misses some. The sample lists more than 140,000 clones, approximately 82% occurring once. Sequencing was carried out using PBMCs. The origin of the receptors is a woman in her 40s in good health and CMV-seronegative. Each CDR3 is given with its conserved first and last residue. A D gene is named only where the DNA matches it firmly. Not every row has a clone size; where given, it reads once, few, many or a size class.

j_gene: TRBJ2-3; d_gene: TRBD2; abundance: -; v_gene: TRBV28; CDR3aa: CASSLGGLAGFTDTQYF; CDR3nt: TGTGCCAGCAGTCTTGGAGGGCTAGCGGGTTTCACAGATACGCAGTATTTT
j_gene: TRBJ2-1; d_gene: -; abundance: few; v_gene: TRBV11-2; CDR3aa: CASSLGMSSYNEQFF; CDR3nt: TGTGCCAGCAGCTTAGGCATGAGCTCCTACAATGAGCAGTTCTTC
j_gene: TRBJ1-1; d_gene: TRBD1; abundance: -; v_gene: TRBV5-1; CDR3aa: CASSFRDRAVAFF; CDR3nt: TGCGCCAGCAGCTTCCGGGACAGGGCCGTAGCTTTCTTT
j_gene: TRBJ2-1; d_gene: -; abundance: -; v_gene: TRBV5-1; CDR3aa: CASSLDRNEEFF; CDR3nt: TGCGCCAGCAGCTTGGACCGAAACGAGGAGTTCTTC
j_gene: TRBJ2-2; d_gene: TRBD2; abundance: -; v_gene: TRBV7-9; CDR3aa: CASSRLAGGFTGELFF; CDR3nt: TGTGCCAGCAGCAGACTAGCGGGAGGGTTCACCGGGGAGCTGTTTTTT
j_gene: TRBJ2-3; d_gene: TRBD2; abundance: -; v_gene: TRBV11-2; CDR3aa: CASSFRGRGSTDTQYF; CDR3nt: TGTGCCAGCAGCTTCCGCGGGAGGGGGAGCACAGATACGCAGTATTTT
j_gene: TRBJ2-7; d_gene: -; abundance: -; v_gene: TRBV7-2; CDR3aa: CASSTDSYEQYF; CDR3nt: TGTGCCAGCAGCACAGACTCCTACGAGCAGTACTTC
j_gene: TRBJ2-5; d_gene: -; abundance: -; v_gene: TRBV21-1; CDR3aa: CASPRGGRASGGQETQYF; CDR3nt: TGTGCCAGCCCACGGGGTGGACGGGCTAGCGGGGGACAAGAGACCCAGTACTTC
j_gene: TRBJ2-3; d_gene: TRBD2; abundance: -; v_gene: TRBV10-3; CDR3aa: CAILAGGQDTQYF; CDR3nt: TGTGCCATACTAGCGGGGGGACAAGATACGCAGTATTTT
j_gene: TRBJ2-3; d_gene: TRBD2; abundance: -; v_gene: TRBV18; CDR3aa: CASSQGLAGDSQYF; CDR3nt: TGTGCCAGCTCACAGGGACTAGCGGGAGATTCGCAGTATTTT
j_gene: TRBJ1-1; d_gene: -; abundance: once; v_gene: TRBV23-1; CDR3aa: CASSNKTVQFLF; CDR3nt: TGCGCCAGCTCCAACAAGACAGTTCAGTTTCTCTTT
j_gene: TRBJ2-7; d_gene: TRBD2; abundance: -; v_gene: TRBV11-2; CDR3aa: CASSLAGGTYEQYF; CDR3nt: TGTGCCAGCAGCCTAGCGGGAGGTACCTACGAGCAGTACTTC
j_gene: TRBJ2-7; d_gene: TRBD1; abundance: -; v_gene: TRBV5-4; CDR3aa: CASRSGTGPLWYEQYF; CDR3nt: TGTGCCAGCAGATCCGGGACAGGGCCCCTTTGGTACGAGCAGTACTTC
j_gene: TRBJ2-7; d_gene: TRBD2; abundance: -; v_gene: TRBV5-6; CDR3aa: CASSPPGGEQYF; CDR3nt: TGTGCCAGCAGCCCCCCGGGGGGGGAGCAGTACTTC
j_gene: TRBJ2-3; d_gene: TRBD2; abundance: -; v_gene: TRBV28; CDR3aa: CASLPGGVWTDTQYF; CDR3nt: TGTGCCAGCCTACCTGGGGGGGTTTGGACAGATACGCAGTATTTT
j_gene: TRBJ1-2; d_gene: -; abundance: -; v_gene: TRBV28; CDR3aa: CASFGQNYGYTF; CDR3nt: TGTGCCAGCTTCGGACAGAACTATGGCTACACCTTC
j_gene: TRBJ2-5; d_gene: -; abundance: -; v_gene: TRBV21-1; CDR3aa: CASSFDREETQYF; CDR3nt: TGTGCCAGCAGTTTCGACAGGGAAGAGACCCAGTACTTC
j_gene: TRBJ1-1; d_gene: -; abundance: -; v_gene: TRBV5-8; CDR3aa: CASSLSGRDKAFF; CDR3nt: TGTGCCAGCAGCTTGTCAGGGAGGGATAAAGCTTTCTTT
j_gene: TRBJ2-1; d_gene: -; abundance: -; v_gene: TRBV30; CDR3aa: CAWNRPGYNNEQFF; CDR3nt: TGTGCCTGGAACCGTCCAGGGTACAACAATGAGCAGTTCTTC
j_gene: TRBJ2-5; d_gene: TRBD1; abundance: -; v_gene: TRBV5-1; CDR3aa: CASSVQTGGAETQYF; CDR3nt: TGCGCCAGCAGCGTCCAGACAGGGGGCGCAGAGACCCAGTACTTC
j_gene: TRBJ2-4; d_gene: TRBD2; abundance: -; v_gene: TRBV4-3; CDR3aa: CASSQVGGKNIQYF; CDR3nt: TGCGCCAGCAGCCAAGTCGGGGGGAAAAACATTCAGTACTTC
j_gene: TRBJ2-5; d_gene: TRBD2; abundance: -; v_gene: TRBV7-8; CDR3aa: CASSFFTSGRSETQYF; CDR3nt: TGTGCCAGCAGCTTCTTCACTAGCGGGAGGTCAGAGACCCAGTACTTC
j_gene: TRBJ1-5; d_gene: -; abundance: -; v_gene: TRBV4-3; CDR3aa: CASSQVWQGQPQHF; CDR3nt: TGCGCCAGCAGCCAAGTCTGGCAGGGGCAGCCCCAGCATTTT
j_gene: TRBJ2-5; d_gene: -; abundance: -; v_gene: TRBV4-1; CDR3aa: CASSQEDSFVTQYF; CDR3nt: TGCGCCAGCAGCCAAGAGGACAGTTTCGTGACCCAGTACTTC
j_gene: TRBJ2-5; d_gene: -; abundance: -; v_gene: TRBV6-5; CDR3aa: CASSRNQGPETQYF; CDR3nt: TGTGCCAGCAGTCGGAACCAGGGGCCAGAGACCCAGTACTTC
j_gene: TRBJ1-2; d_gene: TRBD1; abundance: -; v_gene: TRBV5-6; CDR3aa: CASSFFSQTGRYGYTF; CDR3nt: TGTGCCAGCAGCTTCTTCAGTCAGACAGGGAGATATGGCTACACCTTC
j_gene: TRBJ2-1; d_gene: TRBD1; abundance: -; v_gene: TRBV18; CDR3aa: CASSVSGTGGGEQFF; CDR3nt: TGTGCCAGCTCAGTTTCCGGGACAGGGGGCGGTGAGCAGTTCTTC
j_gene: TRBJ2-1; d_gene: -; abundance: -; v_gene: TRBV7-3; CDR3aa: CASSLTFKRGSYNEQFF; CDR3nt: TGTGCCAGCAGCTTAACGTTCAAGAGGGGGTCCTACAATGAGCAGTTCTTC
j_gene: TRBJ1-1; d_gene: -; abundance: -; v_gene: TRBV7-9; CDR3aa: CASSLGQSNTEAFF; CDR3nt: TGTGCCAGCAGCTTAGGACAGTCGAACACTGAAGCTTTCTTT